This T cell receptor (beta chain) was captured by sequencing in a study of blood T cell repertoires in COVID-19. Background on the study: Acute and convalescent COVID-19 samples came from the United States, Italy and Spain. The cDNA or gDNA used as material had been derived from T cells, B-cell-depleted T cells, or PBMCs.

In the authors' methods: For nucleated cells, counts were estimated from reference gene primer amplification. The assay was immunoSEQ multiplex PCR, and TCRdb's table has in-frame clones only and misses some. For V, J and clone size, that table is used; D and trimming come from the DNA. Here the sample spans 60,000 to 75,000 clones, roughly 90% being singletons. The CDR3 is 13 residues long. Germline CDR1 reads SNHLY; CDR2 reads FYNNEI. The V and J ends lost 5 bases and 8 bases, in that order; junction bases with no gene match: 2. This chain uses TRBV2 with TRBJ1-6; 8 bases align to TRBD1. The sequence was collected from a man aged 30 to 39 with acute or convalescent COVID-19. The sequencing input was peripheral blood. The CDR3 here is CASSQGADSPLHF. The CDR3 region has the DNA TGTGCCAGCAGTCAGGGGGCTGATTCACCCCTCCACTTT.